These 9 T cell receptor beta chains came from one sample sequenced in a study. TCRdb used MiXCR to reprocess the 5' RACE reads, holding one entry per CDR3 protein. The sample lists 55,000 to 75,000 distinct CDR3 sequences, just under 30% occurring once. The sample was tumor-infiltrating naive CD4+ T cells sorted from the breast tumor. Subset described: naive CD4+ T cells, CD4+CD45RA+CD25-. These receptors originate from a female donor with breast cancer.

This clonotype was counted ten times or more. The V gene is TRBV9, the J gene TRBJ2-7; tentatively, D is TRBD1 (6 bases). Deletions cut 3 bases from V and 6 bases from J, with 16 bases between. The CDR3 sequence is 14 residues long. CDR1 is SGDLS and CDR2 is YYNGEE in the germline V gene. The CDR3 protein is CASSGQQGFGEQYF. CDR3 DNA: TGTGCCAGCAGCGGACAACAGGGATTCGGCGAGCAGTACTTC.

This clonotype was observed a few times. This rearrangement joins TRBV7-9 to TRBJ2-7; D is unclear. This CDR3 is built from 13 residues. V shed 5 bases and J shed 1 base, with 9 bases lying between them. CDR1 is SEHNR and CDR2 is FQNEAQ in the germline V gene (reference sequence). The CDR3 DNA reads TGTGCCAGCAGCCGCAGTCCTTCCTACGAGCAGTACTTC. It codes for CASSRSPSYEQYF.

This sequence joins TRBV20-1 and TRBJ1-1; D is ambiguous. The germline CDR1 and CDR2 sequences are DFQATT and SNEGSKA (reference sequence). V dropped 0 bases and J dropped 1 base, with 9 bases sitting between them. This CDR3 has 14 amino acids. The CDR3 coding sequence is TGCAGTGCTAGAGAGTATAACAAGAACACTGAAGCTTTCTTT. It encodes CSAREYNKNTEAFF.

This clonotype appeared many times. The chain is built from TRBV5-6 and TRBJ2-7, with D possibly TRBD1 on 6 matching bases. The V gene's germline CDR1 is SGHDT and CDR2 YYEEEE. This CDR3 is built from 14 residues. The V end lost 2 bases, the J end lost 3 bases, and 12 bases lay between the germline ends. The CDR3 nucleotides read TGTGCCAGCAGCTTAGGAGACAGGCACTACGAGCAGTACTTC. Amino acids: CASSLGDRHYEQYF.

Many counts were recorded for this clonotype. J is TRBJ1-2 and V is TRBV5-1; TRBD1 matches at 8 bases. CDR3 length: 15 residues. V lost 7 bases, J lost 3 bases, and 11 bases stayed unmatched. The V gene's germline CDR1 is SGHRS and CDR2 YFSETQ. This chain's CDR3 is CASAGYGQGDYGYTF. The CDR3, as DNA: TGCGCCAGCGCGGGGTACGGACAGGGTGACTATGGCTACACCTTC.

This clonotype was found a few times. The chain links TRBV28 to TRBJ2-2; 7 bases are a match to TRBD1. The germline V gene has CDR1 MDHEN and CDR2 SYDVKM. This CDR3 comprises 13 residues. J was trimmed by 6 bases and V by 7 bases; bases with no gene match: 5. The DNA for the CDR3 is TGTGCCAGCACTTCCAGGGGGTCCGGGGAGCTGTTTTTT. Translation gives CASTSRGSGELFF. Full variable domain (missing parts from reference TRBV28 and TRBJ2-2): DVKVTQSSRYLVKRTGEKVFLECVQDMDHENMFWYRQDPGLGLRLIYFSYDVKMKEKGDIPEGYSVSREKKERFSLILESASTNQTSMYLCASTSRGSGELFFGEGSRLTVL.

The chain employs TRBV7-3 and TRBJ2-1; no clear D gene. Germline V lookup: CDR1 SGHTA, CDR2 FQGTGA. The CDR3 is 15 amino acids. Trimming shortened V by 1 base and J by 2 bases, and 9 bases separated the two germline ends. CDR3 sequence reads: CASSLRRDPYNEQFF. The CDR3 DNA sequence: TGTGCCAGCAGCTTAAGGCGAGACCCCTACAATGAGCAGTTCTTC.

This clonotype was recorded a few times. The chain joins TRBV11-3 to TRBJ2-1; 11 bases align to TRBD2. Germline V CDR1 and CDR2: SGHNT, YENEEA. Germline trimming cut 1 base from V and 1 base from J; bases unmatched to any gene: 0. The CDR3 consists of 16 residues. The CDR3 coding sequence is TGTGCCAGCAGCTTAGGGACTAGCGGGTCCTACAATGAGCAGTTCTTC. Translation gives CASSLGTSGSYNEQFF. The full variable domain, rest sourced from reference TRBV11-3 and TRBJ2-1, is EAGVVQSPRYKIIEKKQPVAFWCNPISGHNTLYWYLQNLGQGPELLIRYENEEAVDDSQLPKDRFSAERLKGVDSTLKIQPAELGDSAVYLCASSLGTSGSYNEQFFGPGTRLTVL.

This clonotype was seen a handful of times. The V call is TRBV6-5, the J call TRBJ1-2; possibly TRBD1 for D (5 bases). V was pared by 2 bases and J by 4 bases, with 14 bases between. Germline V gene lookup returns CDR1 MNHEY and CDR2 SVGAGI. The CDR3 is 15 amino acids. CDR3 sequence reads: CASSYEGANLYGYTF. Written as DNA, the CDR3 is TGTGCCAGCAGTTACGAAGGGGCCAACCTCTATGGCTACACCTTC.